This T cell receptor beta chain was sequenced during a study of cytomegalovirus exposure and HLA in healthy donors. At the level of the study: Early released data had about 85 million unique TCRs, all coming from HLA-typed donors. Study-wide findings and caveats: One cluster of highly shared sequence variants probably arose as a sequencing artifact.

The germline V and J ends were trimmed by 1 base and 5 bases, with 6 bases remaining between them. CDR1 is SGHRS and CDR2 is YFSETQ in the germline V gene. The CDR3 runs to 13 residues. This clone was seen a handful of times. The antigen is undetermined. A far larger clone is a single base away, which makes a read error likely. Other DNA sequences in the same sample also yield this CDR3. The primer mix had 60 Vbeta and 13 Jbeta primers. Here immunoSEQ multiplex PCR was the method, and the copy in TCRdb shows in-frame clones only, minus some. The table lists about 150,000 clones, 70% to 80% of them singletons.

The genes are TRBV5-1 and TRBJ1-4; D not resolved. This TCR was recovered from a young man in good health and CMV-seropositive. The source material was PBMCs. The CDR3 loop is CASSLLLNEKLFF. The CDR3 DNA follows: TGCGCCAGCAGCTTGCTCCTCAATGAAAAACTGTTTTTT.